This TCR beta chain was observed in a study of control samples from healthy donors and cancer patients. Repertoires were generated with immunoSEQ multiplex PCR, while TCRdb's copy carries only in-frame clones and drops some. Among tens of thousands of clones listed, over 90% were seen once. Trimming took 4 bases from V and 8 from J; bases not matched to a gene: 12. The CDR3 runs to 16 residues. The germline V gene has CDR1 SNHLY and CDR2 FYNNEI. The chain recombines TRBV2 with TRBJ2-4, with 9 bases fitting TRBD1. The receptor's source is a woman in her twenties or thirties in good health. The sequencing input was blood. The CDR3 spells CASSAHLGQGLDIQYF. Written as DNA, the CDR3 is TGTGCCAGCAGTGCCCACCTTGGACAGGGGTTGGACATTCAGTACTTC.